This TCR beta chain was sequenced in a study of cytomegalovirus exposure and HLA in healthy donors. The PCR made use of 60 Vbeta and 13 Jbeta primers. Sequenced by immunoSEQ multiplex PCR; TCRdb stores in-frame clones only, minus some. The sample includes some 80,000 clones, 70% to 80% of them seen just once. This CDR3 is built from 19 residues. Germline CDR1 LGHNA, CDR2 YNFKEQ. The trim removed 0 bases at V and 0 bases at J, leaving 9 bases unmatched. The origin of this receptor is a human donor in good health. Sequenced input: PBMCs. V usage is TRBV4-2 and J usage is TRBJ2-7; 12 bases line up with TRBD2. The CDR3 is CASSQDRRTSGRSSYEQYF. The CDR3 DNA sequence: TGTGCCAGCAGCCAAGATCGTAGAACTAGCGGGAGGAGCTCCTACGAGCAGTACTTC.